This T cell receptor beta chain was retrieved from a study of synovial regulatory T cells in juvenile arthritis (dated by TCRdb to about 2015). With regard to the full study: Of the sequenced patients, three were therapy-naive, one was treated with methotrexate plus infliximab, 6 or 7 were treated with methotrexate, and one lacked treatment information. The study compared the TCRbeta CDR3 repertoires of blood iaTreg cells, other blood Treg cells and synovial fluid Treg cells taken from matched patient samples. Effector T cell subsets were also sequenced in this cohort for comparisons, but the Treg dataset alone covers only blood and synovial fluid Treg cells. Treg and Teff subsets from roughly 10 JIA patients with active disease were included in the TCR repertoire comparisons.

In the case of this clone: This receptor's antigen is unknown.

The library was made by the immunoSEQ multiplex PCR assay. Adaptive Biotechnologies carried out the TCRbeta CDR3 sequencing. The authors' pipeline ran thus. Repertoire similarity used the Chao-modified Jaccard index and median clonotype overlap from 200 random subsamples at equal sample size. The similarity analyses were based on either productive nucleotide sequences or amino acid sequences translated in silico. Repertoires were compared using hierarchical clustering with single linkage and t-SNE, both based on Chao-modified Jaccard distances. Repertoire diversity was assessed with the Renyi index over a range of alpha values after the sample sizes were normalised. The immuneACCESS repertoire file appears here via TCRdb, limited to in-frame rearrangements. These files lack a portion of the clones; in checked studies, under half of the deficit traces to unresolved V genes, and the cause of the others is not known. The V and J calls and clone size are taken from that table; D and trimming were inferred from the DNA. This sample's table contains 9,600 or so clones. Around 2% of the sample is taken by the ten largest.

Overall study results and their limits: Synovial Treg cells shared more CDR3 sequences with iaTreg cells than with other blood Treg cells, and Chao-Jaccard similarity confirmed that synovial Treg cells were more closely related to iaTreg cells. iaTreg TCR repertoires were found to be largely private across patients and to partially overlap with synovial Teff and blood CPL repertoires. Lower TCR diversity was observed in blood iaTreg cells than in other blood Treg cells, consistent with antigen-driven expansion.

The donors for the TCR repertoire analysis were some 11 juvenile idiopathic arthritis patients with active disease who had not reached inactive disease, of whom 3 were polyarticular and 8 were oligoarticular. The TCR-sequenced patients had a median age of around 12 years (range about 2.3-22.9) and median disease duration of around 7 years (range 0.2-19.1). The samples used for TCR repertoire analysis were collected at two centres in Italy. Peripheral blood mononuclear cells were separated on a Histopaque-1077 density gradient and then cryopreserved in around 90% FCS with roughly 10% DMSO. CDR1 SGHVS and CDR2 FNYEAQ are derived from the germline V gene. The CDR3 sequence holds 14 residues, the cysteine and phenylalanine included. The record lacks a DNA sequence.

This TCR derives from a donor aged 2-35 years with juvenile idiopathic arthritis. This receptor chain uses TRBV7-6 and TRBJ2-3. The sequencing sample was made of Treg cells from blood. This sample's cell subset or site label indicates: remaining (HLA-DR-negative) circulating blood Treg cells. The CDR3 protein sequence reads: CASSTRTSTDTQYF. The entire variable domain, with the stretches around the CDR3 drawn from the reference TRBV7-6 and TRBJ2-3 proteins, is GAGVSQSPRYKVTKRGQDVALRCDPISGHVSLYWYRQALGQGPEFLTYFNYEAQQDKSGLPNDRFSAERPEGSISTLTIQRTEQRDSAMYRCASSTRTSTDTQYFGPGTRLTVL.